The 12 T cell receptor beta chains below were found in one sample sequenced in a study of blood T cell repertoires in COVID-19. Data came from immunoSEQ multiplex PCR; TCRdb stores just in-frame clones and leaves some out. The sample lists a few hundred thousand clones, about 88% occurring once. The sample comprised peripheral blood. These receptors all come from a man in his 60s with acute or convalescent COVID-19.

The chain joins TRBV28 to TRBJ1-2; no clear D. Germline CDR1 and CDR2: MDHEN and SYDVKM. V was pared by 7 bases and J by 2 bases, with 8 bases between. The CDR3 is made up of 12 amino acids. DNA of the CDR3: TGTGCCAGCACCCTGGGCAACTATGGCTACACCTTC. Amino acids: CASTLGNYGYTF.

The table lists this clone with a count of one. In DNA, the CDR3 is TGTGCCAGCAGTCCCGGGACAGGGGGAACGGATGAGCAGTTCTTC. Translated, it gives CASSPGTGGTDEQFF. The chain is built from TRBV6-1 and TRBJ2-1; the match to TRBD1 covers 11 bases. Germline loops: CDR1 MNHNS, CDR2 SASEGT. V lost 5 bases and J lost 8; bases outside the gene matches: 8. The CDR3 totals 15 residues.

This sequence joins TRBV7-6 and TRBJ2-3; 11 nucleotides align to TRBD2. Germline CDR1 and CDR2: SGHVS and FNYEAQ. V lost 4 bases, J lost 0 bases, and 3 bases stayed unmatched. CDR3 length equals 16 residues. CDR3 residues: CASSSSGGSSTDTQYF. CDR3 coding DNA: TGTGCCAGCAGCTCTAGCGGGGGGAGCAGCACAGATACGCAGTATTTT.

This sequence joins TRBV10-3 and TRBJ1-4; D unclear. Germline loops: CDR1 ENHRY, CDR2 SYGVKD. V gave up 3 bases and J gave up 0 bases, with 11 bases separating them. This CDR3 is built from 16 residues. CDR3 loop: CAISDGGAATNEKLFF. DNA of the CDR3: TGTGCCATCAGTGATGGAGGCGCCGCAACTAATGAAAAACTGTTTTTT.

This chain connects TRBV5-4 to TRBJ2-2; D is possibly TRBD2 (6 bases). This CDR3 contains 16 residues. Per germline, CDR1 SGHNT and CDR2 YYREEE (reference sequence). V lost 3 bases and J lost 4, with 16 bases in between. The CDR3 sequence: CASSSQGLGGTGELFF. For the CDR3, the DNA is TGTGCCAGCAGCTCTCAAGGATTGGGGGGCACCGGGGAGCTGTTTTTT.

The chain couples TRBV7-9 to TRBJ2-1; D call uncertain. The germline CDR1 and CDR2 sequences are SEHNR and FQNEAQ (reference sequence). V was shortened by 2 bases and J by 7 bases, with 9 bases between the two germline ends. CDR3 size: 13 residues. Here the CDR3 DNA reads TGTGCCAGCAGCTTACCCGCGTATAATGAGCAGTTCTTC. Its protein product is CASSLPAYNEQFF.

This clone has a single count. The same CDR3 also results from other DNA sequences found in this sample. This sequence joins TRBV5-1 and TRBJ1-2; the match to TRBD1 covers 11 bases. CDR1 is SGHRS, CDR2 YFSETQ, per germline. This CDR3 is 14 amino acids long. After removal of 4 bases from V and 3 bases from J, the junction contained 2 bases not matched to a gene. The CDR3 nucleotides are TGCGCCAGCAGCCTGGGACAGGGGGACTATGGCTACACCTTC. Residues: CASSLGQGDYGYTF. Variable domain in full (rest from reference TRBV5-1 and TRBJ1-2): KAGVTQTPRYLIKTRGQQVTLSCSPISGHRSVSWYQQTPGQGLQFLFEYFSETQRNKGNFPGRFSGRQFSNSRSEMNVSTLELGDSALYLCASSLGQGDYGYTFGSGTRLTVV.

This chain joins TRBV11-3 and TRBJ2-1; perhaps TRBD2 as D (7 bases). Germline assignment: CDR1 SGHNT and CDR2 YENEEA. The germline V and J ends were trimmed by 3 bases and 6 bases, with 9 bases remaining between them. The CDR3 has 13 residues. The CDR3 sequence: CASSLGGANEQFF. The CDR3 coding sequence is TGTGCCAGCAGCTTGGGGGGGGCCAATGAGCAGTTCTTC. The complete variable domain, with remaining parts taken from reference TRBV11-3 and TRBJ2-1, reads EAGVVQSPRYKIIEKKQPVAFWCNPISGHNTLYWYLQNLGQGPELLIRYENEEAVDDSQLPKDRFSAERLKGVDSTLKIQPAELGDSAVYLCASSLGGANEQFFGPGTRLTVL.

This sequence joins TRBV9 and TRBJ2-7; D is unresolved. The CDR3 extends over 14 amino acids. V was cut by 3 bases and J by 3 bases, with 13 bases left in between. Germline CDR1 reads SGDLS; CDR2 reads YYNGEE. The CDR3 loop reads CASSASETLYEQYF. The CDR3 DNA reads TGTGCCAGCAGCGCCTCAGAAACGCTCTACGAGCAGTACTTC.

This rearrangement joins TRBV19 to TRBJ2-3, with D possibly being TRBD2 (5 bases). Deletions cut 3 bases from V and 4 bases from J, with 17 bases between. The length of the CDR3 is 16 residues. Per the germline V gene, CDR1 is LNHDA and CDR2 is SQIVND (reference sequence). CDR3 region: CASSIRQRSQPDTQYF. The CDR3 bases are TGTGCCAGTAGTATTAGGCAGCGGTCACAACCAGATACGCAGTATTTT.

The rearrangement uses TRBV2 and TRBJ2-2; 11 bases line up with TRBD2. The germline gives CDR1 SNHLY, CDR2 FYNNEI. This CDR3 is 16 amino acids long. J gave up 6 bases and V 2 bases, and 5 bases lay outside the gene matches. The CDR3 DNA reads as TGTGCCAGCAGTGAAAGTGTAGCGGGGGGGGCCGGGGAGCTGTTTTTT. It translates to CASSESVAGGAGELFF.

The chain recombines TRBV16 with TRBJ2-5; D may be TRBD1 (5 bases). Germline loops: CDR1 KGHSY, CDR2 FQNENV. CDR3 length equals 15 residues. V lost 0 bases and J 1 base, leaving 9 bases between the germline ends. CDR3 sequence: CASSQSRQGQETQYF. Written as DNA, the CDR3 is TGTGCCAGCAGCCAATCCCGGCAGGGCCAAGAGACCCAGTACTTC.